Below, one T cell receptor beta chain is given with its context. The sample is drawn from a study of blood T cell repertoires in COVID-19. Across the whole study: Whether acute or convalescent, the COVID-19 samples came from the United States, Italy and Spain.

Authors' data handling: For nucleated cells, counts were estimated from reference gene primer amplification. Some clones are missing from TCRdb's copy, which holds only in-frame ones; the method was immunoSEQ multiplex PCR. V and J calls and clone size follow that table, whereas D and trimming were derived from the DNA. The repertoire includes a few hundred thousand clones, 80% to 85% of them detected once, and about 5.1% sits in the top ten. The ends were cut back, 1 base at V and 2 bases at J, with 8 bases in the middle. This CDR3 has 14 amino acids. The germline V gene encodes CDR1 SEHNR and CDR2 FQNEAQ (reference sequence).

The chain is built from TRBV7-9 and TRBJ1-1, with a weak D call TRBD1 (6 bases). The source is a woman aged 60 to 75 who had recovered from COVID-19. Sequencing was performed on peripheral blood. CDR3 loop: CASSLETGNTEAFF. DNA of the CDR3: TGTGCCAGCAGCTTAGAGACAGGAAACACTGAAGCTTTCTTT.